The T cell receptor (beta chain) under discussion was sequenced for a study of blood T cells in healthy people across ages. Study summary: About one barcoded beta molecule per two T cells came from capture by template switching.

V was pared by 5 bases and J by 8 bases, with 19 bases between. Germline CDR1 reads LGHNA; CDR2 reads YSLEER. The CDR3 covers 15 residues. For the second PCR, which ran for 7 to 11 cycles, a sample-barcoded 5' primer and a J-beta primer mix were used. TCRdb reanalysed the 5' RACE reads using MiXCR and keeps one entry per CDR3 protein. Of 850,000 to 1,100,000 distinct CDR3 sequences detected, 35% to 40% appear once; the ten largest clones hold under 15%. To note about this clonotype: Its antigen is unidentified.

Findings and limits, study-wide: When set beside aged donors, long-lived donors presented more naive CD4+ cells and higher diversity. Measured against age, TCR beta diversity per million T cells decreased in a roughly linear manner. Possibly, changes in expanded clonotypes were confounded because donor CMV status was unknown.

The chain carries TRBV4-3 and TRBJ2-1, with a possible D match to TRBD1 (6 bases). This sequence was found in a man aged 18 to 30 in good health. Material for sequencing was blood. CDR3 DNA: TGCGCCAGCAGCTTTTCCTGGGGGCTAGGCGATGAGCAGTTCTTC. This sequence encodes CASSFSWGLGDEQFF.